This is a list of T cell receptor beta chains from one sample in a study of identical twins' blood T cells. TCRdb fed the 5' RACE reads into MiXCR, producing one record per CDR3 protein. In the table there are a few hundred thousand distinct CDR3 sequences, over 25% of which are singletons. Sequenced sample: PBMCs. These receptors were obtained from a woman aged 18 to 55 in good health. Each CDR3 is given with its conserved first and last residue. Each record gives: J gene, V gene, D gene, clone size, CDR3 DNA, CDR3 protein. D genes are given only for firm matches. For some rows the clone size is stated as once, few or many, or as a class when expanded; others skip it.

>TRBJ2-2|TRBV12-5|TRBD1|-
TGTGCTAGTGGAGACCCGACAGGGACCGGGGAGCTGTTTTTT
CASGDPTGTGELFF
>TRBJ2-2|TRBV6-2/TRBV6-3|-|-
TGTGCCAGCAGCCCAGGAGTTGCGAACACCGGGGAGCTGTTTTTT
CASSPGVANTGELFF
>TRBJ1-5|TRBV5-5|-|few
TGTGCCAGCAGCTTGGGACACCAGAATCAGCCCCAGCATTTT
CASSLGHQNQPQHF
>TRBJ1-1|TRBV4-1|-|few
TGCGCCAGCACTCGGGACCCATTGAACACTGAAGCTTTCTTT
CASTRDPLNTEAFF
>TRBJ2-1|TRBV4-1|-|few
TGCGCCAGCAGTGGGTGGGAGGCTGAGCAGTTCTTC
CASSGWEAEQFF
>TRBJ2-2|TRBV19|-|few
TGTGCCAGTAGTATATCACGCACCGGGGAGCTGTTTTTT
CASSISRTGELFF
>TRBJ1-1|TRBV20-1|-|many
TGCAGTGCACTACTCGGGGTTCTTCAGGGTTTCTTT
CSALLGVLQGFF
>TRBJ1-3|TRBV6-6|-|-
TGTGCCAGCAGTTATTCGGACAGAAACACCATATATTTT
CASSYSDRNTIYF
>TRBJ2-3|TRBV10-3|TRBD2|many
TGTGCCATCAGTGATGTTAGCGGGGACCGCACAGATACGCAGTATTTT
CAISDVSGDRTDTQYF
>TRBJ1-1|TRBV5-6|-|few
TGTGCCAGCAGCGGCACCTCTGAAGCTTTCTTT
CASSGTSEAFF
>TRBJ1-4|TRBV3-1|TRBD1|-
TGTGCCAGCAGCCCTGCCCATGATTTCGTCCTCGCGGGACAGGCCCACGTTGATAATGAAAAACTGTTTTTT
CASSPAHDFVLAGQAHVDNEKLFF
>TRBJ2-2|TRBV7-6|TRBD2|-
TGTGCCAGCAGCTTAGTAGCGGGAGGGCCCGTCATGAACACCGGGGAGCGGTTTTTT
CASSLVAGGPVMNTGERFF
>TRBJ2-1|TRBV7-9|-|few
TGTGCCAGCAGCCCAAGCTATGAGCAGTTCTTC
CASSPSYEQFF
>TRBJ1-5|TRBV20-1|-|many
TGCAGTGCTACCATTGGTGCCAGGGCGAGCAATCAGCCCCAGCATTTT
CSATIGARASNQPQHF
>TRBJ1-1|TRBV25-1|TRBD1|-
TGTGCCAGCAGTTCCTGGGGACAGGGGAGCACTGAAGCTTTCTTT
CASSSWGQGSTEAFF
>TRBJ2-3|TRBV29-1|-|many
TGCAGCGTGAAAGGGTACAGCACAGATACGCAGTATTTT
CSVKGYSTDTQYF
>TRBJ2-2|TRBV5-1|-|-
TGCGCCAGCAGCTTGTTACCCAGGGGAACCGGGGAGCTGTTTTTT
CASSLLPRGTGELFF
>TRBJ2-4|TRBV29-1|TRBD1|-
TGCAGCGTTGACGGGACAGGGTCCCCAAACATTCAGTACTTC
CSVDGTGSPNIQYF
>TRBJ2-1|TRBV21-1|-|few
TGTGCCAGCAGCAAGACTAGCGGGGTGTCCTACAATGAGCAGTTCTTC
CASSKTSGVSYNEQFF
>TRBJ1-1|TRBV20-1|TRBD1|-
TGCAGTGCAAGAACTATGGACAGGGCCAGGGCGAACACTGAAGCTTTCTTT
CSARTMDRARANTEAFF
>TRBJ1-6|TRBV27|-|many
TGTGCCAGCGGGATGTCCGGGGTCGGCTCCTATAATTCACCCCTCCACTTT
CASGMSGVGSYNSPLHF
>TRBJ2-1|TRBV9|TRBD2|-
TGTGCCAGCAGCGTGGTCGCGGGAGCGTCCGGTGAGCAGTTCTTC
CASSVVAGASGEQFF
>TRBJ2-5|TRBV20-1|-|few
TGCAGTGTAGTGAGGGCGAGACAAGAGACCCAGTACTTC
CSVVRARQETQYF
>TRBJ1-3|TRBV5-1|-|-
TGCGCCAGCAGCCTCGAAACATCCTCTGGAAACACCATATATTTT
CASSLETSSGNTIYF
>TRBJ2-7|TRBV20-1|TRBD1|-
TGCAGTGCCAACCCCGGGACAGGGGGCCGGCAGTACTTC
CSANPGTGGRQYF
>TRBJ2-1|TRBV10-3|-|-
TGTGCCATCAGTGAAAACGTCCGGAACAATGAGCAGTTCTTC
CAISENVRNNEQFF
>TRBJ2-1|TRBV6-5|-|-
TGTGCCTCGGAGGGGGCCCCGGATGAGCAGTTCTTC
CASEGAPDEQFF